The clone carrying this T cell receptor beta chain has a single count. The antigen remains unidentified. The data are from a study of CD8+ T cells in alopecia areata. Turning to the study itself: Treated patients received oral tofacitinib, 5 to 10 mg twice daily.

Once RNA had been extracted, it was reverse transcribed into cDNA to act as the sequencing template. Data came from immunoSEQ multiplex PCR; TCRdb stores just in-frame clones and leaves some out. The table lists about 140,000 clones, 75% to 85% of them singletons, with 25% in the top ten. The germline gives CDR1 SQVTM, CDR2 ANQGSEA. V was clipped by 1 base and J by 5 bases; unmatched bases: 13. CDR3 length: 16 amino acids. Regarding treatment: oral pan-JAK inhibitor, 5-10 mg twice daily. PBMCs were stained for CD3, CD4 and CD8, and CD4+ and CD8+ T cells were sorted. Whole-study findings and limits: Researchers report lesional scalp, most notably alopecia totalis/universalis, outstripped normal scalp in clonality. Tofacitinib did not eliminate many expanded lesional clones from scalp or blood.

The V and J genes are TRBV29-1 and TRBJ2-7; 8 bases align to TRBD1. The sequencing here drew on CD8+ T cells sorted from blood, taken at week 4, from a patient treated with tofacitinib. The TCR was taken from a human donor with alopecia areata. CDR3 in amino acids: CSVEAGTGLNWDEQYF. The CDR3 coding sequence is TGCAGCGTTGAAGCTGGGACAGGCCTAAATTGGGACGAGCAGTACTTC.